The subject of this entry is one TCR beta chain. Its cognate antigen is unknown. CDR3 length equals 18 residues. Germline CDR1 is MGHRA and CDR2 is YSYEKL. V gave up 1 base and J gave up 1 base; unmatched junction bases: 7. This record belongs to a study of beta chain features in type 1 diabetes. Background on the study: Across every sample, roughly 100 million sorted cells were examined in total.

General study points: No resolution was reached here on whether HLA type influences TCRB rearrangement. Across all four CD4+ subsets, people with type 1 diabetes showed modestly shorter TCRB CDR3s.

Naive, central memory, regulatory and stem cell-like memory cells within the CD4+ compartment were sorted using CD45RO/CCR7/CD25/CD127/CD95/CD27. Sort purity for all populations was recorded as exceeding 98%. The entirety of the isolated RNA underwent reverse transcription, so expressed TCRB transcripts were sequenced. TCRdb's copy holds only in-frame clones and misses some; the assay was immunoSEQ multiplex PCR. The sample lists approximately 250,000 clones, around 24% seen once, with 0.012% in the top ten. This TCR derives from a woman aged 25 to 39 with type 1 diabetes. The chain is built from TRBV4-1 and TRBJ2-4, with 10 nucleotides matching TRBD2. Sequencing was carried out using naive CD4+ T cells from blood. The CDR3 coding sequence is TGCGCCAGCAGCCAAGTCCTAGCGGGAGTGGTGGCCAAAAACATTCAGTACTTC. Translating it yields CASSQVLAGVVAKNIQYF.